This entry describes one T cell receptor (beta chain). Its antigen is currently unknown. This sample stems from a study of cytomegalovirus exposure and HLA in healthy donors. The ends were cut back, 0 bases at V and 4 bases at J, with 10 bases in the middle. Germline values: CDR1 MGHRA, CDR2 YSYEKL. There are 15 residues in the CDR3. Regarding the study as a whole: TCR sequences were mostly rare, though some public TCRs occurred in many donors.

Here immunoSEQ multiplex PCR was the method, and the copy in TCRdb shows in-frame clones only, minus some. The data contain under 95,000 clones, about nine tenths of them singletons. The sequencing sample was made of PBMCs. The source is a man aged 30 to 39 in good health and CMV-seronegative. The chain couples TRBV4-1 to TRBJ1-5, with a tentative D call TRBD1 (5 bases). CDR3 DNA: TGCGCCAGCAGCCAAGACGGGGGGGGAAATCAGCCCCAGCATTTT. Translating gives CASSQDGGGNQPQHF.